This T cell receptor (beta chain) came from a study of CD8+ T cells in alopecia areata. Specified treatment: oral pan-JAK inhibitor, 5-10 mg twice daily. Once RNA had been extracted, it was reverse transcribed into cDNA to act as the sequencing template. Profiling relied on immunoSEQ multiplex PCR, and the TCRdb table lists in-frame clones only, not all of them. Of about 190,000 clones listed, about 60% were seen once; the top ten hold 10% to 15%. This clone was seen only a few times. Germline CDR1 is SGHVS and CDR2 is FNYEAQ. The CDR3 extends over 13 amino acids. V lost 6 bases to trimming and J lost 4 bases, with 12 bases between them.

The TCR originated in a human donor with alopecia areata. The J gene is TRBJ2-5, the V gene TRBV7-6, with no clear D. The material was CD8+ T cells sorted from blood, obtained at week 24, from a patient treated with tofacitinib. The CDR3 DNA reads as TGTGCCAGCAGTCGAAGACTGGGAGAGACCCAGTACTTC. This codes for CASSRRLGETQYF.